This T cell receptor (beta chain) comes out of a study of response to subunit inactivated influenza vaccine. The study's findings and limits: The authors proposed limited new T cell recruitment per seasonal influenza vaccination.

The germline gives CDR1 SGHTA, CDR2 FQGNSA. CDR3 length: 14 residues. The V segment lost 4 bases and the J segment 3 bases; nucleotides outside the gene matches: 5. TCRdb passed the RT-PCR reads through MiXCR, listing each CDR3 protein once. The sample consists of hundreds of thousands of distinct CDR3 sequences, 10% to 15% of them appearing once. This clonotype came up a few times. The target antigen is unknown. This clonotype was obtained from a man aged 50 to 59 who received an inactivated influenza vaccine. The gene calls are TRBV7-2 and TRBJ2-7; 8 nucleotides agree with TRBD1. The sequenced sample was PBMCs from blood, obtained on the day of vaccination. The CDR3 region is CASSSGQANYEQYF. In DNA form, the CDR3 reads TGTGCCAGCAGCTCGGGACAGGCCAACTACGAGCAGTACTTC.